This TCR beta chain was identified during a study of vaccination and CD4 T cells after COVID-19. Study information: Median draw time for post-COVID samples was roughly 96 days post-diagnosis (range 35 to 161).

Cultured CD4+ T cells had their DNA profiled by the Oncomine TCR Beta short-read assay. TCRdb re-analysed the PCR reads in MiXCR, keeping a single row per CDR3 protein. Here the sample spans fewer than 25,000 distinct CDR3 sequences, around 30% being singletons. Concerning this clonotype: Its antigen is undetermined.

The germline V gene encodes CDR1 DFQATT and CDR2 SNEGSKA (reference sequence). The CDR3 has 17 amino acids. Between the trimmed V and J ends, which lost 3 bases and 1 base, there was a span of 19 bases. Stated time point: late sampling 161 to 241 days after vaccination in a few convalescent patients. Treatment specified: approximately nine-day PBMC culture with coronavirus spike peptide pools or control peptides (ViraFEST assay). T cells were expanded with peptide pools, and expanded clonotypes were identified by TCR sequencing. The chain uses TRBV20-1 and TRBJ2-1; tentatively, D is TRBD1 or TRBD2 (5 bases each). The source of this sequence is a human donor who had recovered from COVID-19. The material was CD4+ T cells from blood, cultured in vitro, obtained about 7 months after SARS-CoV-2 vaccination. CDR3 nucleotide sequence: TGCAGTGCTAGGGCCTCAGGACTTGGGGGATCCTACAATGAGCAGTTCTTC. Translating gives CSARASGLGGSYNEQFF.